The clone carrying this T cell receptor (beta chain) occurred many times. The antigen is unknown. It was uncontrolled infection, other autoimmune disease, pregnancy or lactation that excluded patients. Out of approximately 9.9 ml of fresh peripheral blood came the PBMCs. These data belong to a study of T cells in Graves' hyperthyroidism and ophthalmopathy. Study context: Once the initial diagnosis was made, peripheral blood was obtained before any treatment.

RNA transcripts were the template for amplifying TCR beta CDR3 regions. Carried out on the TCR CDR3, a first-round RT-PCR used the HTBI primer set. TCRdb redid the calling of the multiplex PCR reads with MiXCR, one entry per CDR3 protein. This sample carries some 510,000 distinct CDR3 sequences, under 25% of them seen once, and the ten largest clones take around a quarter. Overall study results and limits: Ophthalmopathy was identified by the model a median around 6.9 months ahead of onset.

Specimen: blood. The sequence derives from a man aged 18 to 35 with Graves' hyperthyroidism.

CDR3 coding DNA: TGTGCCAGCAGTTTAGCGCAGGGCACCGAAGCTTTCTTT. It encodes CASSLAQGTEAFF. J is TRBJ1-1 and V is TRBV12-3 or TRBV12-4; the D gene is possibly TRBD1 (5 bases). V shed 0 bases and J shed 8 bases, with 10 bases lying between them. The length of the CDR3 is 13 residues.